The 11 T cell receptor beta chains reported below all come from one sample, sequenced in a study of CD8 T cells in Susac syndrome. It was with random hexamers that about 0.45 to 1 ug RNA was reverse transcribed. TCRdb redid the calling of the immunoSEQ multiplex PCR reads with MiXCR, one entry per CDR3 protein. The table includes roughly 50,000 distinct CDR3 sequences, 80% to 95% detected once. Sequencing was performed on CD8+ T cells from PBMCs. The receptors derive from a human donor in good health.

The table lists this clonotype with a count of one. The rearrangement joins TRBV2 to TRBJ1-3; no clear D. The length of the CDR3 is 14 residues. V lost 1 base, J lost 2 bases, and 6 bases lay in between. Germline V gives CDR1 SNHLY, CDR2 FYNNEI. The CDR3 nucleotides read TGTGCCAGCAGTGAAGTGGGAACTGGAAACACCATATATTTT. It translates to CASSEVGTGNTIYF.

V usage is TRBV10-3 and J usage is TRBJ2-1, with D perhaps assigned TRBD1 or TRBD2 (5 bases each). The CDR3 runs 16 residues. Germline values: CDR1 ENHRY, CDR2 SYGVKD. Trimming left V 6 bases short and J 0 bases short, with 15 bases between. CDR3 sequence reads: CAIRGPPLGSYNEQFF. Written as DNA, the CDR3 is TGTGCCATCAGGGGACCTCCCTTGGGCTCCTACAATGAGCAGTTCTTC.

A remark on this clonotype: One junction end disagrees with the germline gene, perhaps due to a read error. This chain joins TRBV9 and TRBJ2-6; 13 nucleotides line up with TRBD2. Germline V gene data show CDR1 as SGDLS and CDR2 as YYNGEE. CDR3 length: 16 amino acids. The CDR3 spells CASSGFTSGRANVLTF. The CDR3 DNA is TGTGCCAGCAGCGGCTTCACTAGCGGGAGGGCGAACGTCCTGACTTTC.

The chain has TRBV12-3 or TRBV12-4 and TRBJ2-3; perhaps TRBD2 as D (6 bases). Trimming took 5 bases from V and 1 from J, leaving 10 bases between them. The CDR3 runs 14 residues. The CDR3 DNA reads as TGTGCCAGCAGTGGAGCGGGTGGCACAGATACGCAGTATTTT. Protein sequence: CASSGAGGTDTQYF.

The chain carries TRBV4-1 and TRBJ2-7; 8 bases are shared with TRBD1. CDR3 length equals 15 residues. With 3 bases clipped from V and 1 base from J, the junction kept 5 bases outside the gene matches. From germline, CDR1 is MGHRA and CDR2 YSYEKL. CDR3 nucleotide sequence: TGCGCCAGCAGCCAGACCTGGGACAGGTCCTACGAGCAGTACTTC. This sequence encodes CASSQTWDRSYEQYF.

The chain couples TRBV28 to TRBJ1-1, with TRBD1 as a possible D gene (6 bases). Trimming stripped 5 bases from V and 2 bases from J, with 12 bases between. From germline, CDR1 is MDHEN and CDR2 SYDVKM. The CDR3 runs 14 residues. CDR3 region: CASSTWTANTEAFF. The CDR3 DNA reads TGTGCCAGCAGTACTTGGACAGCTAACACTGAAGCTTTCTTT. The variable domain in full, completed from reference TRBV28 and TRBJ1-1, reads DVKVTQSSRYLVKRTGEKVFLECVQDMDHENMFWYRQDPGLGLRLIYFSYDVKMKEKGDIPEGYSVSREKKERFSLILESASTNQTSMYLCASSTWTANTEAFFGQGTRLTVV.

The V and J genes are TRBV29-1 and TRBJ2-7; 10 bases map to TRBD2. V lost 6 bases, J lost 1 base, and 15 bases stayed unmatched. The CDR3 length is 17 residues. In germline, CDR1 is SQVTM, CDR2 ANQGSEA. In DNA, the CDR3 is TGCAGCGTAGAAATTAGGGGGCTAGCGGGAGTTTCCTACGAGCAGTACTTC. This translates into CSVEIRGLAGVSYEQYF.

The gene calls are TRBV21-1 and TRBJ2-1; the DNA was not used to check the table's D call, TRBD2. TRBV21-1 is a pseudogene. The CDR3 sequence is 17 residues long. CDR3 DNA: TGTGCCAGCAGCAAAGAAACGAATCTGAAGGGCCACAATGAGCAGTTCTTC. It is translated as CASSKETNLKGHNEQFF.

This clonotype was seen just once. The chain carries TRBV4-2 and TRBJ2-3; D is ambiguous. Trimming stripped 0 bases from V and 0 bases from J, with 7 bases between. The CDR3 sequence is 15 residues long. Germline CDR1 and CDR2: LGHNA and YNFKEQ. CDR3 protein: CASSQDFTSTDTQYF. In DNA, the CDR3 is TGTGCCAGCAGCCAAGACTTCACTAGCACAGATACGCAGTATTTT.

The chain combines TRBV2 with TRBJ1-1, with 10 bases that match TRBD1. The CDR3 extends over 13 amino acids. After removal of 4 bases from V and 10 bases from J, the junction contained 6 bases not matched to a gene. Germline V CDR1 and CDR2: SNHLY, FYNNEI. This CDR3 reads CASSGQGASRAFF. The CDR3 coding sequence is TGTGCCAGCAGTGGACAGGGGGCAAGTCGAGCTTTCTTT.

This rearrangement joins TRBV5-6 to TRBJ1-1, with D perhaps matching TRBD1 (6 bases). Looked up from germline, CDR1 is SGHDT and CDR2 is YYEEEE. Trimming left V 0 bases short and J 9 bases short, with 15 bases between. CDR3 size: 14 residues. This CDR3 is CASSLGDKFEKAFF. In nucleotides, the CDR3 is TGTGCCAGCAGCTTGGGGGACAAATTTGAAAAAGCTTTCTTT. The whole variable domain, filled in from reference TRBV5-6 and TRBJ1-1, reads DAGVTQSPTHLIKTRGQQVTLRCSPKSGHDTVSWYQQALGQGPQFIFQYYEEEERQRGNFPDRFSGHQFPNYSSELNVNALLLGDSALYLCASSLGDKFEKAFFGQGTRLTVV.